This T cell receptor beta chain was documented in a study of early T cells in non-severe SARS-CoV-2 infection. Researchers tagged individual cDNA molecules with unique molecular identifiers. Each CDR3 protein gets one entry after TCRdb re-called the 5' RACE reads with MiXCR. The repertoire has approximately 66,000 distinct CDR3 sequences, around 11% of them found once; the top ten carry 1% to 1.5%. Regarding the study as a whole: Matching against VDJdb likely underestimated virus-specific expansions, favoring anti-spike CD8.

The table lists this clonotype with a few counts. Its antigen is unidentified. The clonotype comes from an adult who was a healthcare worker with PCR-confirmed SARS-CoV-2 infection or an uninfected control (not recorded which). The donor label of this sample is uncertain. The sequences come from whole blood, collected at baseline.

Here the CDR3 DNA reads TGTGCCAGCAGTTTGCGGGTGACAGGAATAGACAACTATGGCTACACCTTC. It is translated as CASSLRVTGIDNYGYTF. The rearrangement uses TRBV12-3 or TRBV12-4 and TRBJ1-2; D might be TRBD1 (6 bases). The CDR3 sequence is 17 residues long. Deletions cut 3 bases from V and 2 bases from J, with 19 bases between.